Below, 8 T cell receptor beta chains from the same sample are listed, as sequenced in a study of blood T cells in healthy people across ages. Together with a sample-barcoded 5' primer, a J-beta primer mix was included in a second PCR lasting roughly 6 to 12 cycles. From the 5' RACE reads, TCRdb called clonotypes with MiXCR, one entry per CDR3 protein. The sample has about 1.4 million distinct CDR3 sequences, 59% seen once. Sequencing input: blood. These receptors all come from a young man in good health.

This clonotype was seen more than once but under ten times. V gene TRBV2 combines with J gene TRBJ2-5; D might be TRBD1 or TRBD2, each matching 6 bases. The end of the DNA is better explained by TRBJ2-7, so the J call may be wrong. There are 11 residues in the CDR3. From germline, CDR1 is SNHLY and CDR2 FYNNEI. CDR3 region: CANGGGYEQYF. The CDR3 DNA is TGTGCCAACGGGGGCGGCTACGAGCAGTACTTC.

This chain links TRBV6-1 with TRBJ1-2; a possible D gene is TRBD1 (5 bases). V gave up 8 bases and J gave up 5 bases, with 21 bases separating them. The CDR3 totals 15 residues. The germline gives CDR1 MNHNS, CDR2 SASEGT. The CDR3 loop is CASRTGPNYRYGYTF. The CDR3 DNA is TGTGCCAGCCGAACGGGGCCAAACTATCGGTATGGCTACACCTTC.

J is TRBJ2-3 and V is TRBV7-8; unclear D gene. Germline-derived CDR1 and CDR2 are SGHVS and FQNEAQ. V gave up 5 bases and J gave up 10 bases, with 13 bases separating them. The CDR3 is 12 amino acids. The CDR3 DNA sequence: TGTGCCAGCAGCCAGCTAGGATTACCGCAGTATTTT. Translation: CASSQLGLPQYF. The full variable domain, its missing parts supplied by reference TRBV7-8 and TRBJ2-3, is GAGVSQSPRYKVAKRGQDVALRCDPISGHVSLFWYQQALGQGPEFLTYFQNEAQLDKSGLPSDRFFAERPEGSVSTLKIQRTQQEDSAVYLCASSQLGLPQYFGPGTRLTVL.

The chain combines TRBV7-6 with TRBJ2-7, with D perhaps given as TRBD1 or TRBD2 (5 bases each). CDR1 is SGHVS, CDR2 FNYEAQ, per germline. CDR3 size: 13 residues. Trimming stripped 4 bases from V and 7 bases from J, with 14 bases between. The DNA for the CDR3 is TGTGCCAGCAGCTGGGCGTCCGAGGGGGAGCAGTACTTC. It encodes CASSWASEGEQYF. The variable domain in full, with the rest retrieved from reference TRBV7-6 and TRBJ2-7, is GAGVSQSPRYKVTKRGQDVALRCDPISGHVSLYWYRQALGQGPEFLTYFNYEAQQDKSGLPNDRFSAERPEGSISTLTIQRTEQRDSAMYRCASSWASEGEQYFGPGTRLTVT.

The chain recombines TRBV11-2 with TRBJ2-1; 7 nucleotides agree with TRBD2. Germline CDR1 reads SGHAT; CDR2 reads FQNNGV. Losses at the gene ends were 4 bases for V and 5 bases for J; bases not matched to a gene: 11. The CDR3 loop spans 16 amino acids. In DNA, the CDR3 is TGTGCCAGCAGCTCCCGGCGGGGGAGGTCGGACAATGAGCAGTTCTTC. Protein sequence: CASSSRRGRSDNEQFF.

This sequence joins TRBV5-1 and TRBJ2-5; 7 bases are a match to TRBD2. TRBJ2-7 explains the end of the DNA better; the J call may be wrong. This CDR3 is 13 amino acids long. Germline V lookup: CDR1 SGHRS, CDR2 YFSETQ. CDR3 DNA: TGCGCCAGCAGCGTGGAGGGGACTATCGAGCAGTACTTC. Amino acid sequence: CASSVEGTIEQYF.

The table lists this clonotype with a few counts. This chain uses TRBV20-1 with TRBJ2-7; TRBD1 agrees at 9 bases. J gave up 3 bases and V 6 bases, and 6 bases lay outside the gene matches. The CDR3 has 13 residues. Germline lookup yields CDR1 DFQATT and CDR2 SNEGSKA (reference sequence). Written as DNA, the CDR3 is TGCAGTGCCGAGCGGGACAGGGACTACGAGCAGTACTTC. Protein: CSAERDRDYEQYF.

On this clonotype: A clone one base away is much larger, so this may be a read error. This chain uses TRBV28 with TRBJ1-2, with 8 bases fitting TRBD1. Trimming cost V 6 bases and J 7 bases; bases outside gene matches: 4. The CDR3 runs 12 residues. Looked up from germline, CDR1 is MDHEN and CDR2 is SYDVKM. Here the CDR3 reads CASRAGGGGYTF. DNA for the CDR3: TGTGCCAGCAGGGCAGGGGGCGGTGGCTACACCTTC.